The clone carrying this T cell receptor beta chain turned up a few times. This entry is derived from a study of blood T cells in healthy people across ages. CDR1 and CDR2 from the germline V gene are DFQATT and SNEGSKA (reference sequence). The CDR3 contains 13 residues. The V gene lost 3 bases and the J gene lost 3 bases, with 11 bases spanning the gap. Together with a sample-barcoded 5' primer, a J-beta primer mix was included in a second PCR lasting about 6 to 11 cycles. TCRdb re-derived calls from the 5' RACE reads in MiXCR, one entry per CDR3 protein. The sample yields some 1.6 million distinct CDR3 sequences, approximately 32% seen once.

V usage is TRBV20-1 and J usage is TRBJ1-1; no definite D call. The TCR comes from a woman aged 25 to 45 in good health. The sample taken for sequencing was blood. Written as DNA, the CDR3 is TGCAGTGCTAGTGCCAGGCTGCACACTGAAGCTTTCTTT. Protein: CSASARLHTEAFF.